The 12 T cell receptor beta chains in this list originate from one sample, sequenced in a study of cytomegalovirus exposure and HLA in healthy donors (dated by TCRdb to between 2016 and 2019). The library was made by the immunoSEQ multiplex PCR assay. TCRdb limited this immuneACCESS table to in-frame rearrangements with V and J called. A share of clones is missing; checked studies link under half to unresolved V genes, and the rest is unexplained. A total of some 100,000 clones appear in this sample, about 87% of them only once. The ten largest clones take up around 1.9% of the sample. Sample: PBMCs. The source of these receptors is a young man in good health and CMV-seronegative.

The chain recombines TRBV7-6 with TRBJ1-6; tentatively, D is TRBD1 (5 bases). CDR3 length equals 15 residues. The V gene lost 5 bases and the J gene lost 7 bases, with 15 bases spanning the gap. In germline, CDR1 is SGHVS, CDR2 FNYEAQ. CDR3 sequence reads: CASSPSPGQNSPLHF. The CDR3 region has the DNA TGTGCCAGCAGCCCCTCGCCAGGGCAAAATTCACCCCTCCACTTT.

The chain combines TRBV7-9 with TRBJ2-7; TRBD2 agrees at 8 bases. The CDR3 runs 16 residues. CDR1 is SEHNR and CDR2 is FQNEAQ in the germline V gene (reference sequence). V lost 7 bases and J lost 3; bases outside the gene matches: 14. The CDR3 sequence is CASTGHGTSGDYEQYF. The CDR3 DNA reads TGTGCCAGCACGGGCCACGGAACTAGCGGAGACTACGAGCAGTACTTC.

The V gene is TRBV4-1, the J gene TRBJ2-5; D might be TRBD1 (6 bases). In germline, CDR1 is MGHRA, CDR2 YSYEKL. Deletions cut 2 bases from V and 3 bases from J, with 10 bases between. The CDR3 is made up of 14 amino acids. The CDR3 spells CASSQQGLEETQYF. DNA for the CDR3: TGCGCCAGCAGCCAACAGGGGTTAGAAGAGACCCAGTACTTC.

The chain carries TRBV25-1 and TRBJ1-1; D might be TRBD1 (6 bases). Deletions cut 0 bases from V and 3 bases from J, with 11 bases between. The CDR3 totals 15 residues. The V gene's germline CDR1 is MGHDK and CDR2 SYGVNS. CDR3 residues: CASSEYGGAHTEAFF. CDR3 nucleotide sequence: TGTGCCAGCAGTGAATATGGGGGGGCGCACACTGAAGCTTTCTTT.

The CDR3 reads CASSFLQGQRQPQHF. In DNA, the CDR3 is TGTGCCAGCAGCTTTTTACAGGGTCAGCGGCAGCCCCAGCATTTT. V usage is TRBV5-8 and J usage is TRBJ1-5; D might be TRBD1 (6 bases). This CDR3 spans 15 amino acids. Per germline, CDR1 SGHTS and CDR2 YDEGEE. V gave up 2 bases and J gave up 7 bases, with 16 bases separating them.

The rearrangement joins TRBV28 to TRBJ1-1, with D uncertain. V was trimmed by 2 bases and J by 7 bases, leaving 11 bases between them. The CDR3 length is 13 residues. The germline gives CDR1 MDHEN, CDR2 SYDVKM. Written as DNA, the CDR3 is TGTGCCAGCAGTTTACCATCACTAGGTGAAGCTTTCTTT. Amino acids: CASSLPSLGEAFF.

The chain is built from TRBV11-2 and TRBJ2-7, with TRBD1 identical over 7 bases. Looked up from germline, CDR1 is SGHAT and CDR2 is FQNNGV. The CDR3 loop spans 14 amino acids. The V gene end was trimmed by 5 bases and the J gene end by 2 bases; junction bases not matched to a gene: 6. CDR3 nucleotides: TGTGCCAGCAGCCCCCCGGGACAGCCCTACGAGCAGTACTTC. As protein: CASSPPGQPYEQYF.

The chain joins TRBV6-5 to TRBJ2-1; the D gene is possibly TRBD1 (5 bases). CDR1 MNHEY and CDR2 SVGAGI come from the germline V gene. The V gene lost 0 bases and the J gene lost 10 bases, with 13 bases spanning the gap. The CDR3 runs 14 residues. This CDR3 is CASSYSLQGAEQFF. In nucleotides, the CDR3 is TGTGCCAGCAGTTACTCGCTTCAGGGCGCGGAGCAGTTCTTC.

This rearrangement joins TRBV28 to TRBJ1-1; the D is unclear. From germline, CDR1 is MDHEN and CDR2 SYDVKM. This CDR3 spans 14 amino acids. V was pared by 2 bases and J by 6 bases, with 13 bases between. CDR3 sequence (DNA): TGTGCCAGCAGTTTAGGCTACCAGGTGGCTGAAGCTTTCTTT. The encoded protein is CASSLGYQVAEAFF.

The V call is TRBV19, the J call TRBJ1-4; a possible D gene is TRBD1 (5 bases). With 6 bases removed from V and 5 bases from J, the gap between germline ends came to 16 bases. CDR1 and CDR2 (germline): LNHDA, SQIVND (reference sequence). This CDR3 comprises 15 residues. For the CDR3, the DNA is TGTGCCAGTAGGATGTTAGACAGCCGAAATGAAAAACTGTTTTTT. The encoded protein is CASRMLDSRNEKLFF.

The chain carries TRBV28 and TRBJ2-1, with D perhaps matching TRBD2 (7 bases). The V gene lost 5 bases and the J gene lost 3 bases, with 17 bases spanning the gap. Germline CDR1 MDHEN, CDR2 SYDVKM. The CDR3 loop spans 16 amino acids. CDR3 in amino acids: CASSPVGGGYYNEQFF. CDR3 bases: TGTGCCAGCAGTCCGGTTGGGGGGGGCTACTACAATGAGCAGTTCTTC.

A note on this clone: One junction end disagrees with the germline gene, perhaps due to a read error. The V call is TRBV30, the J call TRBJ1-6; D gene ambiguous. The CDR3 length is 14 residues. Germline assignment: CDR1 GTSNPN and CDR2 SVGIG (reference sequence). CDR3 sequence reads: CAWSVGGQDSPLYF. CDR3 nucleotide sequence: TGTGCCTGGAGTGTTGGAGGGCAGGATTCACCCCTCTACTTT.